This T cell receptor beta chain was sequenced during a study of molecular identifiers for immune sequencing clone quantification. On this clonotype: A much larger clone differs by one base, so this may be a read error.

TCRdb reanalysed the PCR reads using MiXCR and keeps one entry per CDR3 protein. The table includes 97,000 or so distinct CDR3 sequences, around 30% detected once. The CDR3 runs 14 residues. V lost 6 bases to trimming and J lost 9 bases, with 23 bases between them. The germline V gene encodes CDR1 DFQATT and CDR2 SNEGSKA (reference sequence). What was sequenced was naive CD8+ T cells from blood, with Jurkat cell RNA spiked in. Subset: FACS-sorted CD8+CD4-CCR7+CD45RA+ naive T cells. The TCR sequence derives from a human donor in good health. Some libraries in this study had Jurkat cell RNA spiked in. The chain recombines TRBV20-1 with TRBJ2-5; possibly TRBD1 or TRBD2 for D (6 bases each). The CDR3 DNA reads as TGCAGTGCCACCGGATTAGAGGGGGGATCGGCCCAGTACTTC. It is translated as CSATGLEGGSAQYF.